These T cell receptor beta chains were read from a single sample in a study of shared clonotypes between healthy human individuals. Clones were sequenced by immunoSEQ multiplex PCR, and TCRdb holds only the in-frame ones, with some missing. This sample has a few million clones; about nine tenths occur once, and the top ten carry approximately 0.41%. Sequences were obtained from naive CD4+ T cells from PBMCs. Every receptor here comes from a young man in good health. Some clones in this sample may be carry-over from other donors' samples. The CDR3 runs from the conserved cysteine through the conserved F or W. Fields, in order: CDR3 DNA, CDR3 protein, J gene, clone size, V gene, D gene. The D gene is left open where the match is weak. The listing skips clone size in some rows; elsewhere it reads once, few, many or a size class.

cdr3_nt: TGTGCCAGCACTAGGGACGGGAACACTGAAGCTTTCTTT; cdr3_aa: CASTRDGNTEAFF; j_call: TRBJ1-1; clone_size: -; v_call: TRBV6-6; d_call: -
cdr3_nt: TGTGCCAGCACTTTGGGGGACAGGAACATTCAGTACTTC; cdr3_aa: CASTLGDRNIQYF; j_call: TRBJ2-4; clone_size: -; v_call: TRBV5-6; d_call: TRBD1
cdr3_nt: TGTGCCAGCAGTATGGAGACCCTACCGGGCGGCACCTTC; cdr3_aa: CASSMETLPGGTF; j_call: TRBJ1-2; clone_size: once; v_call: TRBV2; d_call: -
cdr3_nt: TGTGCCAGCAGCTCCAGGGAGCCGGGCACCGGGGAGCTGTTTTTT; cdr3_aa: CASSSREPGTGELFF; j_call: TRBJ2-2; clone_size: -; v_call: TRBV7-7; d_call: -
cdr3_nt: TGTGCCAGCAGCTTAGAGGGGAGCCTAACTTACAATGAGCAGTTCTTC; cdr3_aa: CASSLEGSLTYNEQFF; j_call: TRBJ2-1; clone_size: -; v_call: TRBV11-3; d_call: -
cdr3_nt: TGCGCCAGCAGCTTGGACCCGGGGAACACCGGGGAGCTGTTTTTT; cdr3_aa: CASSLDPGNTGELFF; j_call: TRBJ2-2; clone_size: -; v_call: TRBV5-1; d_call: -
cdr3_nt: TGTGCCAGCAGCCAAGGTCTCGCCGTAGAAGAGACCCAGTACTTC; cdr3_aa: CASSQGLAVEETQYF; j_call: TRBJ2-5; clone_size: -; v_call: TRBV4-2; d_call: -
cdr3_nt: TGTGCCATCAGTGAGGGGATTTCCCAGCCCCAGCATTTT; cdr3_aa: CAISEGISQPQHF; j_call: TRBJ1-5; clone_size: few; v_call: TRBV10-3; d_call: -
cdr3_nt: TGCGCCAGCAGCTTGATGACAGGCCTAAATGAAAAACTGTTTTTT; cdr3_aa: CASSLMTGLNEKLFF; j_call: TRBJ1-4; clone_size: -; v_call: TRBV5-1; d_call: -
cdr3_nt: TGTGCCAGCAGCTTAAGGTCAGGGGCTTCGGGAAATCAGCCCCAGCATTTT; cdr3_aa: CASSLRSGASGNQPQHF; j_call: TRBJ1-5; clone_size: -; v_call: TRBV11-2; d_call: -
cdr3_nt: TGTGCCAGCTTAGGGTGGGGTCTCGACCAAGAGACCCAGTACTTC; cdr3_aa: CASLGWGLDQETQYF; j_call: TRBJ2-5; clone_size: -; v_call: TRBV2; d_call: -
cdr3_nt: TGTGCCAGCAACTCGGGAGGGAGCACGGAGACCCAGTACTTC; cdr3_aa: CASNSGGSTETQYF; j_call: TRBJ2-5; clone_size: -; v_call: TRBV6-1; d_call: TRBD2
cdr3_nt: TGTGCCAGTGGGACAGGGGGCCTTAGCTCCTACAATGAGCAGTTCTTC; cdr3_aa: CASGTGGLSSYNEQFF; j_call: TRBJ2-1; clone_size: -; v_call: TRBV19; d_call: TRBD1
cdr3_nt: TGTGCCAGCAGTCCCCGGGGAGCGGACACCATATATTTT; cdr3_aa: CASSPRGADTIYF; j_call: TRBJ1-3; clone_size: -; v_call: TRBV27; d_call: -
cdr3_nt: TGCGCCAGCAGCCACGCGAAGGGGACTAGCAAAACCGGGGAGCTGTTTTTT; cdr3_aa: CASSHAKGTSKTGELFF; j_call: TRBJ2-2; clone_size: -; v_call: TRBV4-1; d_call: TRBD2
cdr3_nt: TGCAGCGTTGACATTCGCCACAGGGGTGATGAGCAGTTCTTC; cdr3_aa: CSVDIRHRGDEQFF; j_call: TRBJ2-1; clone_size: -; v_call: TRBV29-1; d_call: TRBD1
cdr3_nt: TGTGCCAGCAGTGAAGGTAGGAACACTGAAGCTTTCTTT; cdr3_aa: CASSEGRNTEAFF; j_call: TRBJ1-1; clone_size: -; v_call: TRBV25-1; d_call: -
cdr3_nt: TGTGCCAGCTCACCGACCGGGACAGGGGGAAGGGGCACTGAAGCTTTCTTT; cdr3_aa: CASSPTGTGGRGTEAFF; j_call: TRBJ1-1; clone_size: -; v_call: TRBV18; d_call: TRBD1
cdr3_nt: TGTGCCAGCAGCGCGACTGGGACCTACGAGCAGTACTTC; cdr3_aa: CASSATGTYEQYF; j_call: TRBJ2-7; clone_size: -; v_call: TRBV9; d_call: -
cdr3_nt: TGTGCCAGCAGTTTATCGGGGGCGGGTGGCTACACCTTC; cdr3_aa: CASSLSGAGGYTF; j_call: TRBJ1-2; clone_size: -; v_call: TRBV28; d_call: -
cdr3_nt: TGTGCCAGCATAGGACTACCAACCGGGGAGCTGTTTTTT; cdr3_aa: CASIGLPTGELFF; j_call: TRBJ2-2; clone_size: -; v_call: TRBV2; d_call: -
cdr3_nt: TGTGCCAGCAGCTTAGCAACGGAAAATGAAAAACTGTTTTTT; cdr3_aa: CASSLATENEKLFF; j_call: TRBJ1-4; clone_size: -; v_call: TRBV7-2; d_call: -
cdr3_nt: TGTGCCATCAGTGAGTGGACAGAGCAGTTCTTC; cdr3_aa: CAISEWTEQFF; j_call: TRBJ2-1; clone_size: -; v_call: TRBV10-3; d_call: -
cdr3_nt: TGTGCCAGCAGCCCTAGCCTTAACAGGGGGCTCGTGAACACTGAAGCTTTCTTT; cdr3_aa: CASSPSLNRGLVNTEAFF; j_call: TRBJ1-1; clone_size: few; v_call: TRBV14; d_call: TRBD1
cdr3_nt: TGTGCCAGCAGTTACCTTTTTAGCGCCCCGGCTCAGTACTTC; cdr3_aa: CASSYLFSAPAQYF; j_call: TRBJ2-5; clone_size: -; v_call: TRBV6-6; d_call: -
cdr3_nt: TGCAGCGTTGACAGGGCCGACTATGGCTACACCTTC; cdr3_aa: CSVDRADYGYTF; j_call: TRBJ1-2; clone_size: -; v_call: TRBV29-1; d_call: -
cdr3_nt: TGTGCCAGCAGCTTACAGGGAATGGACACTGAAGCTTTCTTT; cdr3_aa: CASSLQGMDTEAFF; j_call: TRBJ1-1; clone_size: -; v_call: TRBV11-2; d_call: -
cdr3_nt: TGCGCCAGCAGCTTTGGGGCAGAACAAGAGACCCAGTACTTC; cdr3_aa: CASSFGAEQETQYF; j_call: TRBJ2-5; clone_size: -; v_call: TRBV5-1; d_call: -
cdr3_nt: TGCGCCAGCAGCCAAGATTTCAGCTATGGCTACACCTTC; cdr3_aa: CASSQDFSYGYTF; j_call: TRBJ1-2; clone_size: -; v_call: TRBV4-1; d_call: -
cdr3_nt: TGTGCCAGCAGCTTAGAAGGGGGGACTAGCGGAGCCTGGGATACGCAGTATTTT; cdr3_aa: CASSLEGGTSGAWDTQYF; j_call: TRBJ2-3; clone_size: -; v_call: TRBV7-9; d_call: TRBD2
cdr3_nt: TGTGCCATCAGTGAGTCGGGGGGGCACACAGATACGCAGTATTTT; cdr3_aa: CAISESGGHTDTQYF; j_call: TRBJ2-3; clone_size: -; v_call: TRBV10-3; d_call: -
cdr3_nt: TGTGCCAGCAGTTTGGCCCGAGCCGGGAACACTGAAGCTTTCTTT; cdr3_aa: CASSLARAGNTEAFF; j_call: TRBJ1-1; clone_size: -; v_call: TRBV28; d_call: -
cdr3_nt: TGTGCCAGCAGACTTACAGGGGCCCCAGTCCCCTACACCTTC; cdr3_aa: CASRLTGAPVPYTF; j_call: TRBJ1-2; clone_size: -; v_call: TRBV28; d_call: TRBD1
cdr3_nt: TGTGCCAGCAGTGGCTTAGGGGGGGTCCTCCTCCACGAGCAGTACTTC; cdr3_aa: CASSGLGGVLLHEQYF; j_call: TRBJ2-7; clone_size: -; v_call: TRBV28; d_call: -
cdr3_nt: TGTGCCAGCAGCCCCGTCAGGGGAAACTACGAGCAGTACTTC; cdr3_aa: CASSPVRGNYEQYF; j_call: TRBJ2-7; clone_size: -; v_call: TRBV11-2; d_call: -
cdr3_nt: TGTGCCAGCTCACCTATACCAGGTACCGGTCCCGAGCAGTACTTC; cdr3_aa: CASSPIPGTGPEQYF; j_call: TRBJ2-7; clone_size: -; v_call: TRBV18; d_call: -